Included here is one T cell receptor (beta chain) sequence, with context. It has no known antigen specificity. Within one base of it there is no much larger clone, and no base qualities were kept. This specimen belongs to a study of CD8+ T cells in alopecia areata (dated by TCRdb to 2016 to 2019). Background for the entire study: Treated patients were enrolled in an open-label pilot trial of oral tofacitinib at 5 to 10 mg twice daily for moderate-to-severe alopecia areata. Tofacitinib was administered for 6 to 18 months, and 6 months of follow-up off drug were then conducted to assess delayed response and recurrence. To study T cell clonal expansion in alopecia areata, the researchers applied high-throughput TCRbeta sequencing to both the C3H/HeJ mouse model and human patients. Human TCRbeta sequencing covered scalp tissue and sorted CD4+ and CD8+ peripheral blood T cells from patchy and totalis/universalis alopecia areata patients and healthy controls. Tofacitinib-treated patients had biopsies at baseline and at 4 and 24 weeks of treatment, with a later scalp biopsy in several patients. Scalp clonality was compared among normal scalp (n=4), patchy alopecia areata scalp (n=8), and alopecia totalis/universalis scalp (n=8). RNA came from the PAXgene miRNA kit for fixed scalp, the miRNeasy kit for PBMCs, and the RNeasy kit for mouse skin. immunoSEQ multiplex PCR using 35 Vbeta forward primers and 13 Jbeta reverse primers was used to amplify TCRbeta CDR3 regions.

Results the study describes overall, beyond this receptor: Resident alphabeta T cells in normal human skin are also sequenced, complicating scalp TCR repertoire analysis, unlike mouse skin dominated by gammadelta T cells. Shared TCR sequences between patients were less evident than in mice, which may be partly attributable to HLA diversity in the patient population. Compared with normal scalp, lesional scalp, particularly in alopecia totalis/universalis, had higher clonality and more expanded CD8+ clones, which suggests antigenic drive.

Library construction relied on the immunoSEQ multiplex PCR assay. RNA was extracted from all samples and reverse transcribed into cDNA as template for TCR sequencing. First-strand cDNA was synthesized with SuperScript III using a 2:1 mix of oligo-dT and random hexamers. A synthetic immune receptor repertoire was used to gauge amplification bias, and whatever bias remained was removed computationally. The authors' analysis ran thus. After raw reads were preprocessed to remove errors, the CDR3 was defined following IMGT conventions as running from the conserved cysteine to phenylalanine. Clonality was computed as 1 minus the Shannon entropy, with the entropy normalized by log2 of the number of productive unique TCRs. CD4 or CD8 identity of scalp clones was inferred by cross-referencing scalp TCRbeta sequences with sorted blood CD4 and CD8 repertoires. TCRdb stores this immuneACCESS table with in-frame sequences only. Part of the clones is absent; in the studies checked, under half of the shortfall reflects unresolved V genes, and no reason is known for the rest. From that table come the V and J calls and clone size; the DNA was used to work out D and trimming. The sample has more than 95,000 clones on record, around two fifths of them singletons. The ten top clones hold 3.1% of the sample.

The germline V gene yields MGHRA for CDR1 and YSYEKL for CDR2. Trimming accounts for 1 base at V and 3 bases at J, while the number of junction bases matched to no gene is 2. The CDR3, from cysteine to phenylalanine, totals 15 residues. The kept DNA is CDR3 alone, 45 bases in frame from the first base. From alopecia areata patients, peripheral blood was collected along with lesional scalp punch biopsies. PBMCs were separated by density centrifugation and stained for CD3, CD4 and CD8, after which CD4+ and CD8+ T cells were sorted on a FACSAria. This clonotype was sampled from a human donor with alopecia areata. Sequencing was performed on CD4+ T cells sorted from blood. This sequence uses TRBV4-1 and TRBJ2-7; 11 bases in between match TRBD2. CDR3 protein: CASSQATSGGYEQYF. The sequenced DNA is TGCGCCAGCAGCCAAGCAACTAGCGGGGGCTACGAGCAGTACTTC.